Below are 32 T cell receptor beta chains sequenced from a single sample in a study of T-cell reconstitution after alpha-beta-depleted transplantation in children. It was with unique molecular identifiers that the TCRbeta library was prepared. Using its own MiXCR run on the PCR reads, TCRdb lists one record per CDR3 protein. The sample has 900,000 or so distinct CDR3 sequences, around 17% seen once. Sequenced here: PBMCs, mostly from graft donor cells, sampled 360 days after TCRalphabeta/CD19-depleted stem cell transplant. Source of these receptors: a male patient between 10 and 17 years old who had a stem cell transplant for acute lymphoblastic leukemia, so the T cells may come from the graft donor.

The chain carries TRBV20-1 and TRBJ1-2; D is undetermined. Germline V gene sequence: CDR1 DFQATT, CDR2 SNEGSKA (reference sequence). The CDR3 runs to 14 residues. V was trimmed by 4 bases and J by 2 bases, leaving 14 bases between them. CDR3 in DNA: TGCAGTGCTACTAGGTCTGCGGTGAACTATGGCTACACCTTC. This gives the protein CSATRSAVNYGYTF.

This chain connects TRBV6-1 to TRBJ1-2; D ambiguous. Deletions cut 6 bases from V and 3 bases from J, with 20 bases between. CDR1 is MNHNS and CDR2 is SASEGT in the germline V gene. This CDR3 comprises 16 residues. In nucleotides, the CDR3 is TGTGCCAGCAGAGAACCGATGGGGAGGCGCGACTATGGCTACACCTTC. It specifies CASREPMGRRDYGYTF.

This clonotype has just a few counts. This rearrangement joins TRBV2 to TRBJ1-2; D gene ambiguous. Germline values: CDR1 SNHLY, CDR2 FYNNEI. The germline V and J ends were trimmed by 6 bases and 5 bases, with 10 bases remaining between them. CDR3 length equals 12 residues. CDR3 DNA sequence: TGTGCCAGCAGGCGGGGAGGGTATGGCTACACCTTC. Translation: CASRRGGYGYTF. The full variable domain, in which reference TRBV2 and TRBJ1-2 provide the parts outside the CDR3, is EPEVTQTPSHQVTQMGQEVILRCVPISNHLYFYWYRQILGQKVEFLVSFYNNEISEKSEIFDDQFSVERPDGSNFTLKIRSTKLEDSAMYFCASRRGGYGYTFGSGTRLTVV.

This clonotype was recorded many times. The V gene is TRBV10-3, the J gene TRBJ2-7, with D unclear. The germline CDR1 and CDR2 sequences are ENHRY and SYGVKD. The length of the CDR3 is 13 residues. The germline V and J ends were trimmed by 4 bases and 2 bases, with 9 bases remaining between them. This chain's CDR3 is CAISGSAPYEQYF. DNA for the CDR3: TGTGCCATCAGTGGTTCTGCGCCCTACGAGCAGTACTTC.

This clonotype appeared many times. The V call is TRBV29-1, the J call TRBJ1-1; D gene unclear. The V gene's germline CDR1 is SQVTM and CDR2 ANQGSEA. This CDR3 is built from 12 residues. V shed 7 bases and J shed 1 base, with 10 bases lying between them. The CDR3 loop reads CSAPTENTEAFF. The CDR3 DNA is TGCAGCGCCCCGACTGAGAACACTGAAGCTTTCTTT. Full variable domain (missing parts from reference TRBV29-1 and TRBJ1-1): SAVISQKPSRDICQRGTSLTIQCQVDSQVTMMFWYRQQPGQSLTLIATANQGSEATYESGFVIDKFPISRPNLTFSTLTVSNMSPEDSSIYLCSAPTENTEAFFGQGTRLTVV.

This clonotype was counted only a few times. This chain uses TRBV5-4 with TRBJ1-1; the match to TRBD1 covers 10 bases. This CDR3 is 16 amino acids long. Germline-derived CDR1 and CDR2 are SGHNT and YYREEE (reference sequence). The J segment lost 6 bases and the V segment lost 0 bases, leaving 8 bases of the junction unmatched. The chain's CDR3 is CASSLDRTGGFAEAFF. In nucleotides, the CDR3 is TGTGCCAGCAGCTTGGACCGGACAGGGGGTTTCGCTGAAGCTTTCTTT.

This clonotype was picked up a small number of times. This rearrangement joins TRBV12-3 or TRBV12-4 to TRBJ2-3, with D unresolved. V gave up 4 bases and J gave up 0 bases, with 11 bases separating them. The CDR3 sequence is 15 residues long. The CDR3, as DNA: TGTGCCAGCAGTTCGGCCGGCTCTAGCACAGATACGCAGTATTTT. This encodes CASSSAGSSTDTQYF.

A few counts support this clonotype. The chain links TRBV4-1 to TRBJ2-1; 14 nucleotides line up with TRBD2. V lost 4 bases and J lost 9; bases outside the gene matches: 11. The CDR3 is 17 amino acids. The V gene's germline CDR1 is MGHRA and CDR2 YSYEKL. In nucleotides, the CDR3 is TGCGCCAGCAGCCTCACCCGACTAGCGGGAGGGCCGGGTGAGCAGTTCTTC. It translates to CASSLTRLAGGPGEQFF.

This clonotype was detected a few times. The CDR3 DNA reads TGTGCCAGCAAGCGGATCGGTATTCACATTCAGTACTTC. This sequence encodes CASKRIGIHIQYF. The V call is TRBV28, the J call TRBJ2-4, with a tentative D call TRBD2 (5 bases). Germline V CDR1 and CDR2: MDHEN, SYDVKM. With 7 bases removed from V and 8 bases from J, the gap between germline ends came to 15 bases. This CDR3 spans 13 amino acids.

This clonotype was detected only a few times. V is TRBV5-1 and J is TRBJ2-1; TRBD1 aligns across 8 bases. The junction had 6 bases not matched to a gene; V was cut back by 0 bases and J by 7 bases. The germline CDR1 and CDR2 sequences are SGHRS and YFSETQ. This CDR3 has 15 amino acids. The CDR3 bases are TGCGCCAGCAGCTTGGGACAGGGGCCTCAAAATGAGCAGTTCTTC. This encodes CASSLGQGPQNEQFF.

The chain recombines TRBV20-1 with TRBJ2-7, with 9 nucleotides matching TRBD1. The V gene's germline CDR1 is DFQATT and CDR2 SNEGSKA (reference sequence). The CDR3 loop spans 14 amino acids. Germline trimming cut 6 bases from V and 4 bases from J; bases unmatched to any gene: 10. For the CDR3, the DNA is TGCAGTGCAACCGGGACAGGGCTCCAATACGAGCAGTACTTC. Its translation is CSATGTGLQYEQYF.

This clonotype turned up a few times. This chain connects TRBV10-3 to TRBJ2-3; TRBD2 might be the D (6 bases). V was trimmed by 8 bases and J by 4 bases, leaving 13 bases between them. This CDR3 spans 13 amino acids. In germline, CDR1 is ENHRY, CDR2 SYGVKD. DNA of the CDR3: TGTGCCATCGGGGCGGGAATCTCAGATACGCAGTATTTT. Translating gives CAIGAGISDTQYF.

In this sample, this clonotype turned up a few times. The gene calls are TRBV5-1 and TRBJ2-1, with D perhaps TRBD1 or TRBD2 (5 bases each). CDR3 size: 16 residues. CDR1 is SGHRS, CDR2 YFSETQ, per germline. Trimming cost V 4 bases and J 0 bases, with 14 bases left between them. The CDR3 region is CASSLSGLRSYNEQFF. For the CDR3, the DNA is TGCGCCAGCAGCCTATCGGGGCTCCGCTCCTACAATGAGCAGTTCTTC.

The chain carries TRBV15 and TRBJ2-7, with 8 bases fitting TRBD2. Looked up from germline, CDR1 is LNHNV and CDR2 is YYDKDF (reference sequence). The CDR3 consists of 18 residues. V dropped 0 bases and J dropped 2; count of bases not matched to a gene: 12. The CDR3 region is CATSRDRLTSGPTYEQYF. Here the CDR3 DNA reads TGTGCCACCAGCAGAGATCGATTAACTAGCGGACCAACCTACGAGCAGTACTTC.

This clonotype was detected only a few times. The chain couples TRBV6-1 to TRBJ1-4; TRBD1 matches at 11 bases. This CDR3 region has 16 residues. V lost 5 bases to trimming and J lost 7 bases; unmatched junction nucleotides: 9. Germline V gives CDR1 MNHNS, CDR2 SASEGT. CDR3 nucleotide sequence: TGTGCCAGCAGTAGGACAGGGGGCGCAAGTAGTGAAAAACTGTTTTTT. Its translation is CASSRTGGASSEKLFF.

This clonotype was picked up a small number of times. The J gene is TRBJ2-1, the V gene TRBV7-9, with TRBD2 matching 10 bases. Germline CDR1 and CDR2: SEHNR and FQNEAQ (reference sequence). The CDR3 loop spans 15 amino acids. V was pared by 2 bases and J by 4 bases, with 2 bases of the junction left unmatched. The DNA of the CDR3 is TGTGCCAGCAGCTTACCTAGCGGGGGTTACAATGAGCAGTTCTTC. Translated: CASSLPSGGYNEQFF.

The CDR3 sequence: CATSPRDGPAKNIQYF. DNA for the CDR3: TGTGCCACCAGCCCAAGGGACGGCCCAGCCAAAAACATTCAGTACTTC. V gene TRBV24-1 combines with J gene TRBJ2-4, with D possibly called TRBD1 or TRBD2 (5 bases each). The V and J ends lost 7 bases and 0 bases respectively, with 15 bases between them. Germline V gene sequence: CDR1 KGHDR, CDR2 SFDVKD. This CDR3 contains 16 residues.

This sequence joins TRBV11-2 and TRBJ2-7; 9 positions agree with TRBD1. Germline loops: CDR1 SGHAT, CDR2 FQNNGV. The CDR3 contains 18 residues. With 3 bases clipped from V and 2 bases from J, the junction kept 14 bases outside the gene matches. The CDR3 DNA reads TGTGCCAGCAGCTTGGAGGGACAGGGAAGGGCCATCACCTACGAGCAGTACTTC. It yields the protein CASSLEGQGRAITYEQYF. Drawing the rest from reference TRBV11-2 and TRBJ2-7, the complete variable domain is EAGVAQSPRYKIIEKRQSVAFWCNPISGHATLYWYQQILGQGPKLLIQFQNNGVVDDSQLPKDRFSAERLKGVDSTLKIQPAKLEDSAVYLCASSLEGQGRAITYEQYFGPGTRLTVT.

The chain recombines TRBV9 with TRBJ2-7; D is unclear. The V gene lost 0 bases and the J gene lost 6 bases, with 10 bases spanning the gap. Germline V gene data show CDR1 as SGDLS and CDR2 as YYNGEE. This CDR3 is built from 13 residues. Here the CDR3 DNA reads TGTGCCAGCAGCGTAGCCGAATACAGCGAGCAGTACTTC. Translating it yields CASSVAEYSEQYF.

This clonotype has more than one count but fewer than ten. V usage is TRBV5-1 and J usage is TRBJ2-3; 7 bases are a match to TRBD2. CDR3 size: 15 residues. V shed 1 base, J shed 2 bases, and the junction held 4 bases outside the gene matches. In germline, CDR1 is SGHRS, CDR2 YFSETQ. DNA for the CDR3: TGCGCCAGCAGCTTGACTAGCGTGAACACAGATACGCAGTATTTT. As protein: CASSLTSVNTDTQYF.

V is TRBV7-2 and J is TRBJ2-1; 8 bases match TRBD2. The CDR3 spans 15 residues. V was clipped by 2 bases and J by 3 bases; unmatched bases: 3. CDR1 is SGHTA and CDR2 is FQGNSA in the germline V gene. The CDR3 nucleotides are TGTGCCAGCAGCTTACACAGCGGGAGCTACAATGAGCAGTTCTTC. Its protein is CASSLHSGSYNEQFF.

V and J are TRBV27 and TRBJ2-6; D not resolved. Looked up from germline, CDR1 is MNHEY and CDR2 is SMNVEV (reference sequence). Trimming took off 2 bases at V and 4 bases at J, with 9 bases between the two ends. This CDR3 comprises 15 residues. DNA for the CDR3: TGTGCCAGCAGTTTACACACGTCCGGGGCCAACGTCCTGACTTTC. Translating gives CASSLHTSGANVLTF. Full variable domain (remainder filled in from reference TRBV27 and TRBJ2-6): EAQVTQNPRYLITVTGKKLTVTCSQNMNHEYMSWYRQDPGLGLRQIYYSMNVEVTDKGDVPEGYKVSRKEKRNFPLILESPSPNQTSLYFCASSLHTSGANVLTFGAGSRLTVL.

J is TRBJ2-3 and V is TRBV5-1, with no clear D. The CDR3 covers 13 residues. With 2 bases removed from V and 6 bases from J, the gap between germline ends came to 10 bases. Germline values: CDR1 SGHRS, CDR2 YFSETQ. CDR3 coding DNA: TGCGCCAGCAGCTTCGGGCCAAGGGATACGCAGTATTTT. Encoded protein: CASSFGPRDTQYF.

The sample holds a few counts of this clonotype. V gene TRBV5-1 combines with J gene TRBJ2-2, with 12 bases identical to TRBD2. The V gene end was trimmed by 0 bases and the J gene end by 6 bases; junction bases not matched to a gene: 3. The CDR3 runs 16 residues. CDR1 and CDR2 (germline): SGHRS, YFSETQ. CDR3 in amino acids: CASSLVGLAGPGELFF. In DNA, the CDR3 is TGCGCCAGCAGCTTGGTTGGACTAGCGGGACCCGGGGAGCTGTTTTTT.

This clonotype turned up a few times. The chain employs TRBV7-8 and TRBJ2-7, with TRBD1 identical over 9 bases. Germline-derived CDR1 and CDR2 are SGHVS and FQNEAQ. Germline trimming cut 2 bases from V and 4 bases from J; bases unmatched to any gene: 9. The CDR3 runs to 16 residues. CDR3 in amino acids: CASSLSRDRAFYEQYF. The CDR3 DNA sequence: TGTGCCAGCAGCTTAAGCCGGGACAGGGCATTTTACGAGCAGTACTTC.

Only a few counts were recorded for this clonotype. This sequence joins TRBV20-1 and TRBJ2-2; 11 nucleotides line up with TRBD2. The germline gives CDR1 DFQATT, CDR2 SNEGSKA (reference sequence). This CDR3 is 18 amino acids long. The V segment lost 0 bases and the J segment 6 bases; nucleotides outside the gene matches: 12. The CDR3 sequence is CSARDPLTSGRTAGELFF. The CDR3 bases are TGCAGTGCTAGAGATCCCCTAACTAGCGGGAGAACGGCCGGGGAGCTGTTTTTT.

The chain has TRBV20-1 and TRBJ2-7; 11 bases fit TRBD2. CDR3 length: 14 amino acids. Germline CDR1 and CDR2: DFQATT and SNEGSKA (reference sequence). The ends lost 6 bases at V and 2 bases at J; junction bases unmatched: 6. The CDR3 is CSATSGRFTYEQYF. In nucleotides, the CDR3 is TGCAGTGCCACTAGCGGGAGATTCACCTACGAGCAGTACTTC.

This clonotype was recorded a few times. The chain carries TRBV11-2 and TRBJ2-2; D remains unclear. Germline loops: CDR1 SGHAT, CDR2 FQNNGV. CDR3 length: 15 amino acids. V lost 5 bases and J 5 bases, leaving 15 bases between the germline ends. CDR3 sequence (DNA): TGTGCCAGCAGCGCAGTCCCCCAAGGAACCGGGGAGCTGTTTTTT. Protein: CASSAVPQGTGELFF.

The table lists this clonotype with a few counts. The chain links TRBV4-1 to TRBJ1-5; D perhaps matches TRBD1 (6 bases). Trimming took off 0 bases at V and 2 bases at J, with 8 bases between the two ends. Germline CDR1 is MGHRA and CDR2 is YSYEKL. The CDR3 is 15 residues long. Here the CDR3 reads CASSQERGGNQPQHF. The CDR3 coding sequence is TGCGCCAGCAGCCAAGAAAGGGGGGGCAATCAGCCCCAGCATTTT.

The chain uses TRBV5-1 and TRBJ2-1; D is unresolved. The V end was cut by 0 bases, the J end by 5 bases, with 30 bases between. Germline V gene sequence: CDR1 SGHRS, CDR2 YFSETQ. The CDR3 spans 21 residues. The CDR3: CASSLAVVGGSYGLINNEQFF. CDR3 sequence (DNA): TGCGCCAGCAGCTTGGCAGTAGTTGGCGGATCCTATGGCCTAATCAACAATGAGCAGTTCTTC.

This chain uses TRBV3-1 with TRBJ2-5; 7 nucleotides line up with TRBD1. With V trimmed by 1 base and J by 3 bases, 5 bases remained unmatched. Germline lookup yields CDR1 LGHDT and CDR2 YNNKEL (reference sequence). CDR3 length equals 15 residues. Written as DNA, the CDR3 is TGTGCCAGCAGCCAAGTACAGGGGCTCGAAGAGACCCAGTACTTC. Its translation is CASSQVQGLEETQYF.

In its sample, this clonotype was seen a few times. The chain links TRBV20-1 to TRBJ2-7; no reliable D call. Germline CDR1 DFQATT, CDR2 SNEGSKA (reference sequence). The CDR3 is 12 residues long. V lost 0 bases and J 2 bases, leaving 5 bases between the germline ends. CDR3 nucleotide sequence: TGCAGTGCTAGAGACAGACCCTACGAGCAGTACTTC. This encodes CSARDRPYEQYF.